These 5 T cell receptor beta chains came from one sample sequenced in a study of Graves' ophthalmopathy and Graves' hyperthyroidism. Amplified material comprised TCR beta CDR3 regions derived from RNA transcripts. Scientists carried out first-round RT-PCR using HTBI primers and then a second-round multiplex PCR. TCRdb reanalysed the multiplex PCR reads using MiXCR and keeps one entry per CDR3 protein. The sample carries about 700,000 distinct CDR3 sequences, roughly 39% recorded once. The source material was peripheral blood. The receptors derive from an adult man with Graves' ophthalmopathy.

This clonotype has a count of ten or more. The V and J genes are TRBV7-2 and TRBJ1-3; unclear D gene. Deletions cut 4 bases from V and 0 bases from J, with 7 bases between. CDR3 length: 14 amino acids. Germline loops: CDR1 SGHTA, CDR2 FQGNSA. Written as DNA, the CDR3 is TGTGCCAGCAGCTCCCCTCCCTCTGGAAACACCATATATTTT. Its protein product is CASSSPPSGNTIYF.

This chain links TRBV7-3 with TRBJ2-7; D is unresolved. The J call may be mistaken, given a closer DNA end match to TRBJ2-1. From germline, CDR1 is SGHTA and CDR2 FQGTGA. This CDR3 spans 13 amino acids. The CDR3 reads CASSLTPNNEQFF. The CDR3 DNA follows: TGTGCCAGCAGCTTAACCCCGAACAATGAGCAGTTCTTC.

This clonotype has at least ten counts. The CDR3 sequence is CASSLDRWAFF. The DNA for the CDR3 is TGTGCCAGCAGCTTAGACCGGTGGGCTTTCTTT. V usage is TRBV7-8 and J usage is TRBJ1-1; D unresolved. Trimming removed 1 base at V and 11 bases at J, with 8 bases between. The CDR3 is made up of 11 amino acids. Looked up from germline, CDR1 is SGHVS and CDR2 is FQNEAQ.

This clonotype was counted many times. V gene TRBV6-1 combines with J gene TRBJ1-2, with D unclear. The V end lost 2 bases, the J end lost 2 bases, and 6 bases lay between the germline ends. This CDR3 contains 13 residues. Germline V gene lookup returns CDR1 MNHNS and CDR2 SASEGT. CDR3 DNA sequence: TGTGCCAGCAGTGAAAGTTCGAACTATGGCTACACCTTC. It translates to CASSESSNYGYTF.

The V gene is TRBV27, the J gene TRBJ2-7, with D tentatively TRBD1 or TRBD2 (5 bases each). Per germline, CDR1 MNHEY and CDR2 SMNVEV (reference sequence). V lost 3 bases and J 0 bases, leaving 12 bases between the germline ends. The length of the CDR3 is 15 residues. The CDR3 reads CASSFGAGSSYEQYF. DNA of the CDR3: TGTGCCAGCAGTTTTGGGGCAGGGAGCTCCTACGAGCAGTACTTC.